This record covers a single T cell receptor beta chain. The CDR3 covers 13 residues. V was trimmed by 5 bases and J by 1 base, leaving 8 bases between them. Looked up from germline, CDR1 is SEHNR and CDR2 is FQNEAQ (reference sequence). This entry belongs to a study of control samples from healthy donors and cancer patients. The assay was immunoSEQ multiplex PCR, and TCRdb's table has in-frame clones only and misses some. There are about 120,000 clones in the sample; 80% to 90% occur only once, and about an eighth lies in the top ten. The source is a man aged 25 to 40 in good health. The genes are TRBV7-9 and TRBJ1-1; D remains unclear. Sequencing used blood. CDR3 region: CASSVGSNTEAFF. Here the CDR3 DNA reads TGTGCCAGCAGCGTAGGGTCGAACACTGAAGCTTTCTTT.